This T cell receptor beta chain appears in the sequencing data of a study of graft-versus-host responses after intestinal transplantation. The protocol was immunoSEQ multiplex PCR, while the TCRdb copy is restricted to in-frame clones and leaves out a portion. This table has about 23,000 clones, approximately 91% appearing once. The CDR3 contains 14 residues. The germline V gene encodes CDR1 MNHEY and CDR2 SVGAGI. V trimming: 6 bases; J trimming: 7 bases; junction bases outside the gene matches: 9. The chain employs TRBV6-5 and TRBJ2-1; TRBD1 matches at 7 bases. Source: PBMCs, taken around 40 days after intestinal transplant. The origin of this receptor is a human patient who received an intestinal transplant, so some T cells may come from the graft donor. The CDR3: CASSPGQVWNEQFF. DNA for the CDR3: TGTGCCAGCAGCCCTGGACAGGTGTGGAATGAGCAGTTCTTC.